The clone carrying this T cell receptor beta chain was observed many times. The antigen is not known. Amplified regions were TCR beta CDR3 sequences from RNA transcripts. A first-round RT-PCR of the TCR CDR3 used the HTBI primer set. TCRdb redid the calling of the multiplex PCR reads with MiXCR, one entry per CDR3 protein. This sample has approximately 740,000 distinct CDR3 sequences, with 14% found just once. V lost 1 base, J lost 4 bases, and 10 bases stayed unmatched. CDR3 length: 17 residues. Germline CDR1 and CDR2: SGHTA and FQGNSA. These data belong to a study of T cells in Graves' hyperthyroidism and ophthalmopathy. Exclusion of patients followed from uncontrolled infection, other autoimmune disease, pregnancy or lactation. Study observations and caveats: Most clonotypes expanded in thyroid above 0.001 were likewise present in blood. Ophthalmopathy, which appeared later, was predicted by the model a median around 6.9 months before onset. Classification by a 13 V-J model distinguished ophthalmopathy from stable hyperthyroidism.

This receptor was taken from a woman aged 18-29 years with Graves' hyperthyroidism. This chain connects TRBV7-2 to TRBJ2-7, with 10 bases fitting TRBD2. Sequencing used blood. CDR3 DNA sequence: TGTGCCAGCAGCTTAGTCTCTAGCGGGAGCGGTTGGTACGAGCAGTACTTC. Amino acids: CASSLVSSGSGWYEQYF.